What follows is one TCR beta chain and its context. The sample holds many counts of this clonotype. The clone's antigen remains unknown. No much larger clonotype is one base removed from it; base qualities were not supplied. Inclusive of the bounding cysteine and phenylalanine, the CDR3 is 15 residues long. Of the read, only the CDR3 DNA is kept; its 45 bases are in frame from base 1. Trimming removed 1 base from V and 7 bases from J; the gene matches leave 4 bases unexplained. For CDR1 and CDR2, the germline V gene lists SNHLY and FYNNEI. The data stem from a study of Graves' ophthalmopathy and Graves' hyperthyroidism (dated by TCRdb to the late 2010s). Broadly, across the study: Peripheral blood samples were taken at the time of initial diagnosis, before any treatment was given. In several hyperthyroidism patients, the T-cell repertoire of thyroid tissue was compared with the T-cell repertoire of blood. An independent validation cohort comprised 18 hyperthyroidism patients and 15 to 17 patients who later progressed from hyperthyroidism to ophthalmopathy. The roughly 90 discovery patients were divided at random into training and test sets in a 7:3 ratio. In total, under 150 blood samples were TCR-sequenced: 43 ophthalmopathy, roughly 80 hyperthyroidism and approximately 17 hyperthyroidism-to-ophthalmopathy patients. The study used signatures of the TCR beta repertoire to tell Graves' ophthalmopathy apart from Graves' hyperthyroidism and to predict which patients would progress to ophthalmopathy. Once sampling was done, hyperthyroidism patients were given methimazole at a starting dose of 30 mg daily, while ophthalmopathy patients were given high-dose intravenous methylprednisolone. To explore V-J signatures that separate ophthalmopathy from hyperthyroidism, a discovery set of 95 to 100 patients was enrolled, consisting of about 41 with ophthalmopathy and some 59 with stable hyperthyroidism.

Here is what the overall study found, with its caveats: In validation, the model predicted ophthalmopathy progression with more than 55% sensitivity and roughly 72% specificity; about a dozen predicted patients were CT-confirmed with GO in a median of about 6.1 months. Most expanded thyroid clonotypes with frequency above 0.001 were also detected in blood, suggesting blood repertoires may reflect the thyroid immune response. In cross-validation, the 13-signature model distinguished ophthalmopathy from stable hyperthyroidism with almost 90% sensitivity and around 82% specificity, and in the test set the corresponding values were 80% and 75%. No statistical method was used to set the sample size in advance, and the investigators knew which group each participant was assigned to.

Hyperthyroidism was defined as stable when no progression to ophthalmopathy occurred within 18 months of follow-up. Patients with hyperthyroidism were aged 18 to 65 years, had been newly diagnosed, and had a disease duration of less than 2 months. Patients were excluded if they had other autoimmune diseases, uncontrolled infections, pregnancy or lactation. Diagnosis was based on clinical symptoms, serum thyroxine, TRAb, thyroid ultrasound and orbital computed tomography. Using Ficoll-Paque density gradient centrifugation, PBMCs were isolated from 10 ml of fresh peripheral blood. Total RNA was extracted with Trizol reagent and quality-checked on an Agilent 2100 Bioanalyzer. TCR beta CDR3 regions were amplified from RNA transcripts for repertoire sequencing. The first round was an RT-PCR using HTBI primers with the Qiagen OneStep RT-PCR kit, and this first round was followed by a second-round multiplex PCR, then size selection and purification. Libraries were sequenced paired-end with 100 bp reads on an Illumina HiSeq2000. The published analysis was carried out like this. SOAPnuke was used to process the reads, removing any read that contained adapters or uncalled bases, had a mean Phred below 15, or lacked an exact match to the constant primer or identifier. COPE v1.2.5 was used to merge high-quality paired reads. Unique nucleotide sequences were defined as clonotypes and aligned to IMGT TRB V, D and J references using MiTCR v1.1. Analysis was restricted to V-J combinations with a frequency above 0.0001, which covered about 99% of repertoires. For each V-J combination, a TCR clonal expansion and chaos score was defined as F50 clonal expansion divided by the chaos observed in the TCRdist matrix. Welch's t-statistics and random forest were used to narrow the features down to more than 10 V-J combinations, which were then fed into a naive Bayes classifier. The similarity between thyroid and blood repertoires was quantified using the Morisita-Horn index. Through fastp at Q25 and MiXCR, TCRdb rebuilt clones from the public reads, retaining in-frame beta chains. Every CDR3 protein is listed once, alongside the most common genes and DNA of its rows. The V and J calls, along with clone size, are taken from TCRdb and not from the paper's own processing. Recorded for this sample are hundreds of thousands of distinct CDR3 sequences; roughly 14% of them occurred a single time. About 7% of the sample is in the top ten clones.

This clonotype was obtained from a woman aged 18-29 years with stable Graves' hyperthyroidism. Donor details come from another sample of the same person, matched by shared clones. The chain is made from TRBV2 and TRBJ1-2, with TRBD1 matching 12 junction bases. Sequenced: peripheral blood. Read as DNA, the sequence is TGTGCCAGCAGTGAAGGGGGACAGGGGGCCGGTGGCTACACCTTC. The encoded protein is CASSEGGQGAGGYTF.